The clone carrying this T cell receptor beta chain showed up many times. Its antigen is unknown. The data originate from a study of T cells in Graves' hyperthyroidism and ophthalmopathy. In the study overall: Once the initial diagnosis was made, peripheral blood was obtained before any treatment. Study-wide results and caveats: The blood repertoire included most of the expanded thyroid clonotypes above 0.001.

This CDR3 region has 17 residues. V lost 4 bases and J lost 6; bases outside the gene matches: 7. CDR1 is SEHNR, CDR2 FQNEAQ, per germline (reference sequence). Amplification targeted TCR beta CDR3 regions from RNA transcripts. The HTBI primer set was used in a first-round RT-PCR of the TCR CDR3. From the multiplex PCR reads, TCRdb called clonotypes with MiXCR, one entry per CDR3 protein. The repertoire consists of approximately 600,000 distinct CDR3 sequences, with around 21% occurring once and the leading ten covering more than 30%. For the diagnoses, clinical symptoms, serum thyroxine and TRAb, thyroid ultrasound and orbital computed tomography were used.

The TCR comes from a man younger than 40 with Graves' ophthalmopathy. Specimen: blood. This rearrangement joins TRBV7-9 to TRBJ2-1, with 15 bases that match TRBD2. DNA for the CDR3: TGTGCCAGCAGCTCCCGGACTAGCGGGAGGGCCCCCAATGAGCAGTTCTTC. Translated: CASSSRTSGRAPNEQFF.